This T cell receptor (beta chain) is drawn from a study of T-cell memory formation after mild COVID-19. Broader study findings: CD4/CD8 balance held among clones contracting day 15 to 85, and later expanders leaned CD4+.

There are a few counts of this clonotype. Its antigen is not identified. Germline CDR1 is KGHDR and CDR2 is SFDVKD. This CDR3 contains 14 residues. Trimming stripped 12 bases from V and 3 bases from J, with 20 bases between. Via MiXCR, TCRdb re-called the 5' RACE reads, giving one row per CDR3 protein. The sample records over 250,000 distinct CDR3 sequences, around a sixth being singletons. This TCR was recovered from a man between 18 and 35 years old who had mild COVID-19 (a few samples of this study predate the infection). Cell type and time point are not known. The material sequenced was PBMCs or a T cell subset sorted from them (not recorded which). The genes are TRBV24-1 and TRBJ2-7; D possibly corresponds to TRBD2 (5 bases). DNA of the CDR3: TGTGCCCGTGGAGGAGTTTCGCTCCGCTACGAGCAGTACGTC. Amino acids: CARGGVSLRYEQYV.